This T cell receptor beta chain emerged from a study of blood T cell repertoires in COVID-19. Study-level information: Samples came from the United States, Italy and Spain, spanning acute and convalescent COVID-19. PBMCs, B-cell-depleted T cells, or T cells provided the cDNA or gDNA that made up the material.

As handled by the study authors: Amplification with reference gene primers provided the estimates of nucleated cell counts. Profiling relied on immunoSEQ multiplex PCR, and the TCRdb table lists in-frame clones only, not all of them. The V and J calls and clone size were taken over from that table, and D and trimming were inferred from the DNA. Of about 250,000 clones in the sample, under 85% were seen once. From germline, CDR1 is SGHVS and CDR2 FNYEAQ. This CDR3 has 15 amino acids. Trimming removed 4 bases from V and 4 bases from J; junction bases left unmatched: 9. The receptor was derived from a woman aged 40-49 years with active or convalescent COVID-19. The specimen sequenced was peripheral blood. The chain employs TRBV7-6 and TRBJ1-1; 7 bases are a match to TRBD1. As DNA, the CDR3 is TGTGCCAGCAGCTCTCCCAGGGGGGCAGTCACTGAAGCTTTCTTT. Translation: CASSSPRGAVTEAFF. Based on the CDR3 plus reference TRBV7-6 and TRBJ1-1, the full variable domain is GAGVSQSPRYKVTKRGQDVALRCDPISGHVSLYWYRQALGQGPEFLTYFNYEAQQDKSGLPNDRFSAERPEGSISTLTIQRTEQRDSAMYRCASSSPRGAVTEAFFGQGTRLTVV.